This T cell receptor (beta chain) was found in a study of T cells in localized non-small cell lung cancer. The repertoire was sequenced with immunoSEQ multiplex PCR; TCRdb's copy has only in-frame clones and lacks some. The data show approximately 2,500 clones, more than 30% seen once. The CDR3 contains 13 residues. CDR1 is SGDLS, CDR2 YYNGEE, per germline. V was cut by 3 bases and J by 3 bases, with 8 bases left in between. The chain links TRBV9 to TRBJ2-3; D call uncertain. This receptor was identified in a male donor at least 60 years old with stage I squamous cell lung carcinoma. Here the sequenced sample was lung tumor tissue, taken before any cancer treatment. The CDR3 loop is CASSAAQTDTQYF. The CDR3 nucleotides are TGTGCCAGCAGCGCAGCGCAAACAGATACGCAGTATTTT.